The entry below describes one TCR beta chain. What it recognizes is unknown. Incorporated into the TCR beta cDNA libraries were unique molecular identifiers, which served to reduce PCR and sequencing biases. Each CDR3 protein gets one entry after TCRdb re-called the PCR reads with MiXCR. The sample has roughly 200,000 distinct CDR3 sequences, over 25% seen once. The data are from a study of post-analysis software for immune sequencing data. General observations from the study: There was significantly lower normalized Chao1 diversity in multiple sclerosis patients than in controls. Controls had lower frequencies than patients of about five TRBV segments, which included TRBV5-6, TRBV5-1 and TRBV20-1.

Germline V CDR1 and CDR2: DFQATT, SNEGSKA (reference sequence). Trimming took off 7 bases at V and 2 bases at J, with 14 bases between the two ends. The CDR3 consists of 13 residues. V is TRBV20-1 and J is TRBJ1-2; TRBD1 might be the D (5 bases). The source material was blood. This sequence was found in a girl aged 2-17 years with multiple sclerosis. Here the CDR3 DNA reads TGCAGTGTTCTCAAGACAGTCAACTATGGCTACACCTTC. This codes for CSVLKTVNYGYTF.